The T cell receptor beta chain described here comes from a study of T cells after yellow fever vaccination. Study at large: SMART-Seq v4 Ultra Low Input handled preparation of low-cell-number fractions. Points from the study as a whole: Contamination of FACS-sorted repertoires by abundant clonotypes from the bulk population could occur. Some clonotypes, a small share, were shared between CD4 and CD8 compartments.

The CDR3 consists of 13 residues. With 4 bases clipped from V and 5 bases from J, the junction kept 4 bases outside the gene matches. From germline, CDR1 is LNHDA and CDR2 SQIVND (reference sequence). This clonotype was counted only a few times. The antigen is undetermined. One entry per CDR3 protein results from TCRdb running MiXCR on the 5' RACE reads. Of some 320,000 distinct CDR3 sequences listed, around 10% are singletons. The sample here was CD4+ T cells sorted from PBMCs, taken 45 days after the yellow fever booster vaccination. V and J are TRBV19 and TRBJ1-2; 7 bases are shared with TRBD1. The sequence was obtained from a man younger than 30 who received the YFV17D yellow fever vaccine. This CDR3 is CASSTNRGYGYTF. CDR3 nucleotides: TGTGCCAGTAGTACAAACAGGGGATATGGCTACACCTTC. Complete variable domain (other parts from reference TRBV19 and TRBJ1-2): DGGITQSPKYLFRKEGQNVTLSCEQNLNHDAMYWYRQDPGQGLRLIYYSQIVNDFQKGDIAEGYSVSREKKESFPLTVTSAQKNPTAFYLCASSTNRGYGYTFGSGTRLTVV.